This T cell receptor (beta chain) was identified during a study of blood T cell repertoires in COVID-19. Overall study context: Sources were T cells, B-cell-depleted T cells, or PBMCs; the material itself was cDNA or gDNA.

CDR1 and CDR2 from the germline V gene are SNHLY and FYNNEI. This CDR3 contains 15 residues. The J segment lost 5 bases and the V segment lost 10 bases, leaving 12 bases of the junction unmatched. Authors' processing steps: The authors estimated nucleated cell counts from reference gene primer amplification. Measured with immunoSEQ multiplex PCR; TCRdb has only the in-frame clones, and not every one. The D gene and trimming were derived from the DNA, and the V and J assignments and clone size from that table. The sample records 200,000 to 300,000 clones, about 84% being singletons. This clonotype was sampled from a woman older than 75 with acute or convalescent COVID-19. Sequencing was performed on peripheral blood. V gene TRBV2 combines with J gene TRBJ2-7; 12 bases agree with TRBD1. CDR3: CATLELGQGANEQYF. The CDR3 bases are TGTGCCACACTGGAGCTGGGACAGGGGGCTAACGAGCAGTACTTC.